The T cell receptor (beta chain) described here comes from a study of T cell clones after liver transplantation. Some clones are missing from TCRdb's copy, which holds only in-frame ones; the method was immunoSEQ multiplex PCR. The sample has fewer than 110,000 clones, around 84% seen once. CDR1 MGHDK and CDR2 SYGVNS come from the germline V gene. V was shortened by 4 bases and J by 4 bases, with 5 bases between the two germline ends. This CDR3 has 11 residues. This clonotype was sampled from a human patient who received a liver transplant. A share of the T cells may be of graft donor origin. This sample comprised CD4+ T cells from blood, obtained approximately 4 years after liver transplant. The chain uses TRBV25-1 and TRBJ2-7; D call uncertain. CDR3: CASSGKYEQYF. CDR3 bases: TGTGCCAGCAGTGGGAAGTACGAGCAGTACTTC.